This T cell receptor beta chain was documented in a study of blood T cells in healthy people across ages. Primed by a sample-barcoded 5' primer and a J-beta primer mix, a second PCR proceeded for 7 to 11 cycles. TCRdb re-analysed the 5' RACE reads in MiXCR, keeping a single row per CDR3 protein. This table has hundreds of thousands of distinct CDR3 sequences, 40% to 45% appearing once. Study observations and caveats: Possibly confounding the expanded clonotype changes was the fact that donor CMV status was unknown.

Per sample, extraction of total RNA gave at least 5.5 micrograms in every case. About this clonotype itself: Its antigen is as yet unknown.

The CDR3 has 15 amino acids. Germline CDR1 MNHEY, CDR2 SMNVEV (reference sequence). V lost 7 bases and J lost 5; bases outside the gene matches: 10. This chain uses TRBV27 with TRBJ2-5; the match to TRBD1 covers 10 bases. The clonotype originates from a man aged 80 or over in good health. The sample consisted of blood. CDR3 protein: CASKMRDRGGETQYF. Here the CDR3 DNA reads TGTGCCAGCAAAATGAGGGACAGGGGCGGGGAGACCCAGTACTTC.